The 19 T cell receptor beta chains presented below share a single source sample, sequenced in a study of blood T cell repertoires in COVID-19. Using immunoSEQ multiplex PCR, the repertoire was profiled, and TCRdb retains in-frame clones only, with some absent. Altogether 70,000 or so clones are present, around 74% being singletons, with the ten largest covering more than 13%. The material sequenced was peripheral blood. Receptors were obtained from a man aged 55 to 70 with COVID-19, enrolled during active disease.

Comment on this clone: One junction end disagrees with the germline gene, perhaps due to a read error. V and J are TRBV5-4 and TRBJ2-7, with TRBD1 identical over 8 bases. CDR1 is SGHNT, CDR2 YYREEE, per germline (reference sequence). This CDR3 has 12 residues. CDR3 in amino acids: CASSLGQGMTSF. CDR3 bases: TGTGCCAGCAGCTTGGGACAGGGGATGACATCCTTC.

The chain joins TRBV3-1 (or the pseudogene TRBV3-2) to TRBJ1-1; D is unresolved. The CDR3 spans 14 residues. V was pared by 4 bases and J by 6 bases, with 15 bases between. Germline V gene sequence: CDR1 LGHDT, CDR2 YNNKEL (reference sequence). As DNA, the CDR3 is TGTGCCAGCAGCCTATCTATTCTGGGCTCTGAAGCTTTCTTT. It codes for CASSLSILGSEAFF.

The chain joins TRBV5-6 to TRBJ2-3; D gene ambiguous. CDR1 and CDR2 from the germline V gene are SGHDT and YYEEEE. This CDR3 region has 15 residues. Trimming took 4 bases from V and 2 from J, leaving 14 bases between them. The CDR3 spells CASSPTKRSTDTQYF. In nucleotides, the CDR3 is TGTGCCAGCAGCCCGACGAAGCGATCCACAGATACGCAGTATTTT.

The chain employs TRBV3-1 (or the pseudogene TRBV3-2) and TRBJ2-1, with 7 bases lining up with TRBD1. CDR3 length: 13 amino acids. Germline CDR1 LGHDT, CDR2 YNNKEL (reference sequence). With 4 bases clipped from V and 8 bases from J, the junction kept 5 bases outside the gene matches. The chain's CDR3 is CASSRNRGYEQFF. The CDR3 DNA reads TGTGCCAGCAGCCGCAACAGGGGCTATGAGCAGTTCTTC.

The chain uses TRBV18 and TRBJ1-3, with 9 positions matching TRBD1. Trimming removed 3 bases from V and 7 bases from J; junction bases left unmatched: 16. This CDR3 has 18 amino acids. Per the germline V gene, CDR1 is KGHSH and CDR2 is LQKENI. The CDR3 protein is CASSPISPGQGAGNTIYF. CDR3 coding DNA: TGTGCCAGCTCACCTATTAGCCCGGGACAGGGCGCCGGGAACACCATATATTTT.

The CDR3 here is CSAQTGPNTEAFF. For the CDR3, the DNA is TGCAGCGCACAGACAGGGCCAAACACTGAAGCTTTCTTT. This sequence joins TRBV29-1 and TRBJ1-1; 7 nucleotides match TRBD1. This CDR3 is built from 13 residues. Germline values: CDR1 SQVTM, CDR2 ANQGSEA. V lost 7 bases and J lost 2; bases outside the gene matches: 7.

In the case of this clone: Other DNA sequences in the sample encode the same CDR3. The chain links TRBV2 to TRBJ2-5, with D tentatively TRBD2 (5 bases). This CDR3 spans 12 amino acids. From germline, CDR1 is SNHLY and CDR2 FYNNEI. Deletions cut 5 bases from V and 5 bases from J, with 9 bases between. CDR3 nucleotide sequence: TGTGCCAGCAGTCCTACTAGGGAGACCCAGTACTTC. Protein sequence: CASSPTRETQYF.

This sequence joins TRBV15 and TRBJ2-3, with TRBD2 matching over 7 bases. The CDR3 contains 13 residues. The V gene end was trimmed by 8 bases and the J gene end by 6 bases; junction bases not matched to a gene: 8. Germline V CDR1 and CDR2: LNHNV, YYDKDF (reference sequence). The CDR3 loop is CATSPGGSDTQYF. CDR3 nucleotides: TGTGCCACCTCCCCCGGGGGGTCGGATACGCAGTATTTT.

This CDR3 is CASSLGLAGETQYF. CDR3 bases: TGTGCCAGCAGCTTAGGCCTAGCGGGAGAGACCCAGTACTTC. The chain recombines TRBV7-3 with TRBJ2-5; 8 bases are shared with TRBD2. Germline CDR1 SGHTA, CDR2 FQGTGA. The J segment lost 4 bases and the V segment lost 2 bases, leaving 3 bases of the junction unmatched. The CDR3 runs to 14 residues. Combining the CDR3 with reference TRBV7-3 and TRBJ2-5 gives the whole variable domain GAGVSQTPSNKVTEKGKYVELRCDPISGHTALYWYRQSLGQGPEFLIYFQGTGAADDSGLPNDRFFAVRPEGSVSTLKIQRTERGDSAVYLCASSLGLAGETQYFGPGTRLLVL.

The V call is TRBV6-5, the J call TRBJ2-3, with 7 bases lining up with TRBD2. There are 15 residues in the CDR3. V shed 6 bases and J 0 bases; nucleotides not matched to a gene: 6. Germline assignment: CDR1 MNHEY and CDR2 SVGAGI. This CDR3 reads CASRAVAGSTDTQYF. For the CDR3, the DNA is TGTGCCAGCAGGGCAGTAGCGGGCAGCACAGATACGCAGTATTTT.

The chain couples TRBV18 to TRBJ2-1, with D unclear. The germline CDR1 and CDR2 sequences are KGHSH and LQKENI. The V end was cut by 4 bases, the J end by 2 bases, with 6 bases between. This CDR3 has 13 residues. This CDR3 reads CASSRDAYNEQFF. The CDR3 DNA reads TGTGCCAGCTCACGCGATGCCTACAATGAGCAGTTCTTC.

The chain is built from TRBV5-4 and TRBJ2-3; D is unresolved. The CDR3 runs to 14 residues. The V end lost 4 bases, the J end lost 4 bases, and 13 bases lay between the germline ends. Germline loops: CDR1 SGHNT, CDR2 YYREEE (reference sequence). The CDR3 reads CASSRGAPPDTQYF. For the CDR3, the DNA is TGTGCCAGCAGCCGTGGAGCACCCCCAGATACGCAGTATTTT.

The gene calls are TRBV7-9 and TRBJ2-3; D is ambiguous. CDR1 is SEHNR, CDR2 FQNEAQ, per germline (reference sequence). This CDR3 spans 14 amino acids. Deletions cut 5 bases from V and 2 bases from J, with 11 bases between. The CDR3 coding sequence is TGTGCCAGCAGCGGTTCCGTCTACACAGATACGCAGTATTTT. As protein: CASSGSVYTDTQYF. Variable domain in full (rest from reference TRBV7-9 and TRBJ2-3): DTGVSQNPRHKITKRGQNVTFRCDPISEHNRLYWYRQTLGQGPEFLTYFQNEAQLEKSRLLSDRFSAERPKGSFSTLEIQRTEQGDSAMYLCASSGSVYTDTQYFGPGTRLTVL.

This clone was counted between two and nine times. The chain uses TRBV3-1 (or the pseudogene TRBV3-2) and TRBJ1-1; the D gene is possibly TRBD1 (5 bases). Deletions cut 3 bases from V and 5 bases from J, with 13 bases between. Germline CDR1 is LGHDT and CDR2 is YNNKEL (reference sequence). CDR3 length: 14 amino acids. The CDR3 DNA is TGTGCCAGCAGCCAGGGACCCGGGGGAACTGAAGCTTTCTTT. Amino acids: CASSQGPGGTEAFF.

The V and J genes are TRBV18 and TRBJ2-3, with 8 bases identical to TRBD2. CDR1 is KGHSH and CDR2 is LQKENI in the germline V gene. This CDR3 region has 14 residues. V lost 6 bases to trimming and J lost 6 bases; unmatched junction nucleotides: 8. Here the CDR3 DNA reads TGTGCCAGCTCCCCCTCGAGCGGGAGTGATACGCAGTATTTT. The encoded protein is CASSPSSGSDTQYF. Combining the CDR3 with reference TRBV18 and TRBJ2-3 gives the whole variable domain NAGVMQNPRHLVRRRGQEARLRCSPMKGHSHVYWYRQLPEEGLKFMVYLQKENIIDESGMPKERFSAEFPKEGPSILRIQQVVRGDSAAYFCASSPSSGSDTQYFGPGTRLTVL.

V gene TRBV5-1 combines with J gene TRBJ2-7; 9 bases map to TRBD2. Losses at the gene ends were 0 bases for V and 6 bases for J; bases not matched to a gene: 4. This CDR3 contains 14 residues. The germline CDR1 and CDR2 sequences are SGHRS and YFSETQ. In DNA, the CDR3 is TGCGCCAGCAGCTTGGGCGGGAGGGGGCTCGAGCAGTACTTC. This sequence encodes CASSLGGRGLEQYF.

The V and J genes are TRBV2 and TRBJ2-4, with 10 bases lining up with TRBD1. The CDR3 runs 15 residues. Germline lookup yields CDR1 SNHLY and CDR2 FYNNEI. With 5 bases clipped from V and 5 bases from J, the junction kept 6 bases outside the gene matches. CDR3 protein: CASSPGQGIQNIQYF. The CDR3 nucleotides read TGTGCCAGCAGTCCGGGACAGGGGATCCAAAACATTCAGTACTTC.

The V and J genes are TRBV7-3 and TRBJ1-6; 9 bases are a match to TRBD1. CDR1 is SGHTA, CDR2 FQGTGA, per germline. Trimming cost V 6 bases and J 5 bases; bases outside gene matches: 8. CDR3 length: 16 amino acids. The CDR3 DNA reads as TGTGCCAGCAGAACCCGGGACAGGGAAGATAATTCACCCCTCCACTTT. Its translation is CASRTRDREDNSPLHF.

The chain links TRBV10-3 to TRBJ1-3, with 8 positions matching TRBD1. Germline V gene sequence: CDR1 ENHRY, CDR2 SYGVKD. J gave up 4 bases and V 6 bases, and 11 bases lay outside the gene matches. The CDR3 extends over 16 amino acids. CDR3: CAISRRQGPGGNTIYF. The DNA for the CDR3 is TGTGCCATCAGCCGTCGACAGGGGCCAGGAGGAAACACCATATATTTT.